These 15 T cell receptor beta chains were sequenced from one sample in a study of blood T cell repertoires in COVID-19. The method was immunoSEQ multiplex PCR; TCRdb's version includes in-frame clones alone and lacks a portion of them. This sample has 150,000 to 200,000 clones; around nine tenths occur once, and the top ten carry 15% to 20%. The sequenced sample was peripheral blood. The receptors originated from a man aged 60 to 69 with active or convalescent COVID-19.

This clone showed up just a few times. V usage is TRBV18 and J usage is TRBJ1-2; possible D gene TRBD1, 6 bases. Germline CDR1 is KGHSH and CDR2 is LQKENI. Trimming took off 2 bases at V and 2 bases at J, with 15 bases between the two ends. CDR3 length: 16 residues. The CDR3 DNA reads as TGTGCCAGCTCACCAGGCCGGGGGGCCCCCAACTATGGCTACACCTTC. Protein sequence: CASSPGRGAPNYGYTF.

This chain links TRBV6-5 with TRBJ2-7; the match to TRBD1 covers 7 bases. The CDR3 length is 13 residues. The V gene's germline CDR1 is MNHEY and CDR2 SVGAGI. The V gene end was trimmed by 10 bases and the J gene end by 3 bases; junction bases not matched to a gene: 9. The CDR3 DNA reads as TGTGCCACCCAAAGGACAGGATTCTACGAGCAGTACTTC. Its protein product is CATQRTGFYEQYF.

J is TRBJ1-5 and V is TRBV12-3 or TRBV12-4; D remains ambiguous. Deletions cut 7 bases from V and 4 bases from J, with 8 bases between. This CDR3 region has 12 residues. CDR3 sequence reads: CASTRSNQPQHF. In nucleotides, the CDR3 is TGTGCCAGCACCAGAAGTAATCAGCCCCAGCATTTT.

V usage is TRBV10-3 and J usage is TRBJ2-3, with TRBD2 matching over 7 bases. The CDR3 length is 17 residues. The J segment lost 4 bases and the V segment lost 6 bases, leaving 16 bases of the junction unmatched. Germline V gene data show CDR1 as ENHRY and CDR2 as SYGVKD. The CDR3 DNA reads TGTGCCATCAGCCCCCACGGTGGCGGGAGTACCCCAGATACGCAGTATTTT. Translation: CAISPHGGGSTPDTQYF.

V and J are TRBV10-3 and TRBJ2-2, with 10 bases that match TRBD2. Germline trimming cut 6 bases from V and 5 bases from J; bases unmatched to any gene: 6. The CDR3 loop spans 15 amino acids. Germline V gene lookup returns CDR1 ENHRY and CDR2 SYGVKD. The CDR3 sequence is CAIRGTSEITGELFF. The CDR3 nucleotides read TGTGCCATCAGAGGGACTAGCGAGATTACCGGGGAGCTGTTTTTT.

J is TRBJ2-1 and V is TRBV7-9; 14 positions match TRBD2. V lost 4 bases, J lost 0 bases, and 5 bases stayed unmatched. Germline CDR1 reads SEHNR; CDR2 reads FQNEAQ (reference sequence). This CDR3 is built from 18 residues. CDR3 region: CASSSRGLAGDSYNEQFF. CDR3 bases: TGTGCCAGCAGCTCACGGGGACTAGCGGGGGACTCCTACAATGAGCAGTTCTTC.

V usage is TRBV10-3 and J usage is TRBJ1-2; no clear D gene. Trimming took off 3 bases at V and 8 bases at J, with 16 bases between the two ends. CDR1 and CDR2 from the germline V gene are ENHRY and SYGVKD. This CDR3 spans 14 amino acids. The CDR3 nucleotides read TGTGCCATCAGTGACAGAGGGCCACTCAGCGGCTACACCTTC. It encodes CAISDRGPLSGYTF.

The chain combines TRBV6-5 with TRBJ2-7, with D possibly being TRBD2 (6 bases). The CDR3 length is 14 residues. Germline CDR1 is MNHEY and CDR2 is SVGAGI. V was shortened by 0 bases and J by 4 bases, with 10 bases between the two germline ends. The CDR3 loop reads CASSYSASAYEQYF. The CDR3 DNA follows: TGTGCCAGCAGTTACTCCGCTAGCGCATACGAGCAGTACTTC.

The gene calls are TRBV25-1 and TRBJ2-7, with 9 bases aligning to TRBD1. The CDR3 runs to 14 residues. Germline CDR1 and CDR2: MGHDK and SYGVNS. Losses at the gene ends were 3 bases for V and 1 base for J; bases not matched to a gene: 1. CDR3 sequence (DNA): TGTGCCAGCAGTGATGACAGGGGGTCCTACGAGCAGTACTTC. Its protein product is CASSDDRGSYEQYF.

The rearrangement uses TRBV30 and TRBJ1-1, with 8 bases aligning to TRBD1. The CDR3 runs 13 residues. Germline V gives CDR1 GTSNPN, CDR2 SVGIG (reference sequence). The ends lost 0 bases at V and 9 bases at J; junction bases unmatched: 6. The CDR3 here is CAWSVGTGGKAFF. The CDR3 coding sequence is TGTGCCTGGAGTGTAGGGACAGGAGGTAAAGCTTTCTTT.

This chain uses TRBV27 with TRBJ2-7; TRBD2 agrees at 7 bases. Germline V gene lookup returns CDR1 MNHEY and CDR2 SMNVEV (reference sequence). The CDR3 loop spans 15 amino acids. Losses at the gene ends were 4 bases for V and 2 bases for J; bases not matched to a gene: 8. As DNA, the CDR3 is TGTGCCAGCAGTTCACGGCCGGGAGGAACCTACGAGCAGTACTTC. This translates into CASSSRPGGTYEQYF.

The CDR3 sequence is CASSDREVGNTIYF. The CDR3 nucleotides read TGTGCCAGCTCGGACAGGGAGGTTGGAAACACCATATATTTT. The rearrangement joins TRBV2 to TRBJ1-3; 8 bases are a match to TRBD1. The germline gives CDR1 SNHLY, CDR2 FYNNEI. This CDR3 has 14 amino acids. The V gene end was trimmed by 8 bases and the J gene end by 3 bases; junction bases not matched to a gene: 6.

The rearrangement uses TRBV6-2 or TRBV6-3 and TRBJ2-7; no clear D. Trimming left V 6 bases short and J 3 bases short, with 9 bases between. The germline CDR1 and CDR2 sequences are MNHEY and SVGEGT. The CDR3 spans 12 residues. This CDR3 reads CASSPSSYEQYF. CDR3 sequence (DNA): TGTGCCAGCAGCCCGAGTAGCTACGAGCAGTACTTC.

The J gene is TRBJ2-7, the V gene TRBV28; TRBD1 matches 10 bases. The germline CDR1 and CDR2 sequences are MDHEN and SYDVKM. J was trimmed by 4 bases and V by 8 bases; bases with no gene match: 11. There are 15 residues in the CDR3. The CDR3 loop is CASANPGQGTYEQYF. CDR3 nucleotide sequence: TGTGCCAGCGCCAACCCGGGACAGGGGACATACGAGCAGTACTTC.

The rearrangement links TRBV19 to TRBJ2-7, with a possible D match to TRBD1 (6 bases). V shed 4 bases and J shed 2 bases, with 24 bases lying between them. Looked up from germline, CDR1 is LNHDA and CDR2 is SQIVND (reference sequence). The CDR3 has 18 amino acids. The CDR3 reads CASSTSGAFRNFPYEQYF. Written as DNA, the CDR3 is TGTGCCAGTAGTACCTCAGGGGCGTTCCGAAATTTTCCCTACGAGCAGTACTTC.